This T cell receptor (beta chain) was found in a study of identical twins. V lost 7 bases to trimming and J lost 0 bases, with 14 bases between them. CDR3 size: 15 residues. MiXCR was run by TCRdb on the 5' RACE reads, yielding one entry per CDR3 protein. Of about 790,000 distinct CDR3 sequences detected, 18% appear once; the ten largest clones hold under 15%. These data are also associated with another study on T cells expressing NK-cell markers.

Material: PBMCs. The J gene is TRBJ2-3, the V gene TRBV12-3 or TRBV12-4, with D unresolved. The clonotype was recovered from a woman under 30 in good health. CDR3 sequence (DNA): TGTGCCAGCAAACGTGGGGTGTTAAGCACAGATACGCAGTATTTT. Protein product: CASKRGVLSTDTQYF.